This is a list of T cell receptor beta chains from one sample in a study of blood T cell repertoires in COVID-19. The table came from immunoSEQ multiplex PCR; TCRdb's copy has only in-frame clones and leaves some out. The sample consists of about 150,000 clones, around four fifths of them appearing once. Sample: peripheral blood. The receptors were sampled from a man between 65 and 85 years old with acute or convalescent COVID-19. Both conserved end residues are part of each CDR3. Each record gives: V gene, CDR3 length, J gene, CDR3 protein.

TRBV18	13	TRBJ1-1	CASSPRDREEAFF
TRBV5-1	14	TRBJ2-2	CATTWTGNTGELFF
TRBV12-5	16	TRBJ2-1	CASGALLAGGPNEQFF
TRBV28	16	TRBJ2-5	CASSPDPGTGKETQYF
TRBV6-6	14	TRBJ1-2	CASSTSGLYYGYTF
TRBV4-2	16	TRBJ2-5	CASSPRVGGGGETQYF
TRBV6-5	14	TRBJ1-4	CASRVDGGNEKLFF
TRBV4-2	15	TRBJ1-2	CASSLWNRVNYGYTF
TRBV28	17	TRBJ1-4	CASSLHRGGRTNEKLFF
TRBV24-1	17	TRBJ2-3	CATSEIGTSGPPDTQYF
TRBV18	16	TRBJ2-3	CASSPLLAGDTDTQYF
TRBV12-3/TRBV12-4	13	TRBJ1-1	CASIYTGGTEAFF
TRBV25-1	14	TRBJ2-1	CASSELGVGNEQFF
TRBV2	13	TRBJ1-1	CARLLQGNTEAFF
TRBV5-5	15	TRBJ1-2	CASSPAVTGEVGYTF
TRBV19	18	TRBJ1-5	CASRRDSGTKSFNQPQHF
TRBV18	13	TRBJ1-2	CASSPDSGDGYTF
TRBV24-1	14	TRBJ1-5	CATSDRGDRMPQHF
TRBV11-3	15	TRBJ2-7	CASSPGGAGPYEQYF
TRBV2	13	TRBJ1-3	CASGGTGGNTIYF
TRBV7-2	14	TRBJ2-7	CASSTRTGGYEQYF
TRBV28	13	TRBJ2-7	CASSLGPPYEQYF
TRBV20-1	15	TRBJ2-5	CSASSAGRAMETQYF
TRBV25-1	12	TRBJ1-5	CASSAFDRGMHF
TRBV9	16	TRBJ2-2	CASSPRTGSGTGELFF
TRBV15	16	TRBJ2-1	CATSSSLSSSYNEQFF